This T cell receptor (beta chain) was found in a study of T cells in Graves' hyperthyroidism and ophthalmopathy. Overall study context: At initial diagnosis, before any treatment had begun, peripheral blood was obtained.

Study-level points and caveats: With a median lead of approximately 6 months before onset, the model predicted ophthalmopathy. Most thyroid clonotypes with frequency above 0.001 were detected in blood.

V was clipped by 5 bases and J by 0 bases; unmatched bases: 2. The V gene's germline CDR1 is MDHEN and CDR2 SYDVKM. The CDR3 is 16 amino acids. Aged 18 to 65, the patients had hyperthyroidism that was newly diagnosed and had lasted under 2 months. This clonotype was detected many times. Its specificity is unknown. TCR beta CDR3 regions were amplified from RNA transcripts. The TCR CDR3 was amplified in a first-round RT-PCR using the HTBI primer set. Via MiXCR, TCRdb re-called the multiplex PCR reads, giving one row per CDR3 protein. The data contain approximately 400,000 distinct CDR3 sequences, approximately 13% of them singletons.

The TCR originated in a man younger than 40 with Graves' hyperthyroidism that later progressed to Graves' ophthalmopathy. Material for sequencing was blood. The chain carries TRBV28 and TRBJ2-2; 11 bases line up with TRBD2. The CDR3 region has the DNA TGTGCCAGCAGTCCGACTAGCGGGGCGAACACCGGGGAGCTGTTTTTT. This translates into CASSPTSGANTGELFF.